The clone carrying this TCR beta chain was seen only a few times. This entry belongs to a study of identical twins. Donors uniformly comprised healthy Caucasians. TCRdb reprocessed the 5' RACE reads via MiXCR and lists one record per CDR3 protein. The repertoire consists of roughly 770,000 distinct CDR3 sequences, with approximately 18% occurring once and the leading ten covering over 10%. V lost 5 bases and J 3 bases, leaving 10 bases between the germline ends. The CDR3 runs to 14 residues. Germline CDR1 SGHTA, CDR2 FQGNSA. This same sample was also taken into another study, of T cells expressing NK-cell markers.

This TCR derives from a young woman in good health. The gene calls are TRBV7-2 and TRBJ2-2; weak D call: TRBD2 (5 bases). The sample was PBMCs. The CDR3: CASSQREYTGELFF. The DNA for the CDR3 is TGTGCCAGCAGCCAAAGGGAGTACACCGGGGAGCTGTTTTTT.